A single sample is the source of the 24 T cell receptor beta chains below, sequenced in a study of blood T cell repertoires in COVID-19. Clones were sequenced by immunoSEQ multiplex PCR, and TCRdb holds only the in-frame ones, with some missing. The data contain 380,000 or so clones, around 84% of them singletons. Material for sequencing was peripheral blood. The receptors were gathered from a human donor with acute or convalescent COVID-19. The donor label of this sample is uncertain.

The chain uses TRBV12-3 or TRBV12-4 and TRBJ1-2; D not resolved. V was trimmed by 3 bases and J by 2 bases, leaving 4 bases between them. The CDR3 runs to 12 residues. The CDR3 sequence: CASSFSNYGYTF. CDR3 sequence (DNA): TGTGCCAGCAGTTTTTCGAACTATGGCTACACCTTC.

The J gene is TRBJ1-6, the V gene TRBV11-2, with 7 bases fitting TRBD1. The V gene end was trimmed by 3 bases and the J gene end by 7 bases; junction bases not matched to a gene: 9. Germline CDR1 reads SGHAT; CDR2 reads FQNNGV. The CDR3 has 16 residues. In nucleotides, the CDR3 is TGTGCCAGCAGCTTCGTGGGAACAGGGGCGAATTCACCCCTCCACTTT. It codes for CASSFVGTGANSPLHF.

The chain links TRBV6-5 to TRBJ2-7; D might be TRBD1 (6 bases). Trimming removed 8 bases at V and 2 bases at J, with 10 bases between. Germline CDR1 reads MNHEY; CDR2 reads SVGAGI. The CDR3 totals 12 residues. The CDR3 loop is CASGTNPYEQYF. For the CDR3, the DNA is TGTGCCAGCGGGACAAACCCCTACGAGCAGTACTTC.

The V gene is TRBV29-1, the J gene TRBJ2-2; the match to TRBD1 covers 7 bases. Germline-derived CDR1 and CDR2 are SQVTM and ANQGSEA. The J segment lost 7 bases and the V segment lost 7 bases, leaving 15 bases of the junction unmatched. The CDR3 consists of 15 residues. CDR3 loop: CSAEGLAGGFGELFF. CDR3 nucleotides: TGCAGCGCCGAAGGGCTGGCAGGGGGATTCGGGGAGCTGTTTTTT.

The chain is built from TRBV12-3 or TRBV12-4 and TRBJ1-2, with 9 bases lining up with TRBD1. The length of the CDR3 is 11 residues. Trimming at V came to 8 bases and at J to 6 bases, leaving 1 base not matched to a gene. The CDR3 loop is CASWTGDGYTF. The CDR3 DNA sequence: TGTGCCAGCTGGACAGGGGATGGCTACACCTTC.

Details on this clone: The identical CDR3 is also encoded by other nucleotide sequences in the sample. The V call is TRBV6-5, the J call TRBJ1-1; a weak D match, TRBD1 (5 bases). Trimming left V 7 bases short and J 4 bases short, with 13 bases between. The CDR3 loop spans 13 amino acids. Germline V CDR1 and CDR2: MNHEY, SVGAGI. Written as DNA, the CDR3 is TGTGCCAGCACCGAAACGGGGGTCACTGAAGCTTTCTTT. This encodes CASTETGVTEAFF.

In its sample, this clone was seen a few times. The chain employs TRBV11-2 and TRBJ1-5; D remains unclear. This CDR3 has 14 residues. V was clipped by 5 bases and J by 0 bases, with 8 bases between them. CDR1 is SGHAT, CDR2 FQNNGV, per germline. The CDR3 loop reads CASSQSYSNQPQHF. The CDR3, as DNA: TGTGCCAGCAGCCAGTCATATAGCAATCAGCCCCAGCATTTT.

The J gene is TRBJ1-5, the V gene TRBV30; 7 nucleotides align to TRBD1. The V gene's germline CDR1 is GTSNPN and CDR2 SVGIG (reference sequence). There are 15 residues in the CDR3. Losses at the gene ends were 0 bases for V and 1 base for J; bases not matched to a gene: 3. CDR3 DNA sequence: TGTGCCTGGAGTGTAGACAGGGACAGCAATCAGCCCCAGCATTTT. It encodes CAWSVDRDSNQPQHF.

The chain recombines TRBV7-6 with TRBJ1-6, with 8 bases aligning to TRBD1. V dropped 5 bases and J dropped 11; count of bases not matched to a gene: 5. The CDR3 is 13 residues long. The germline gives CDR1 SGHVS, CDR2 FNYEAQ. CDR3 coding DNA: TGTGCCAGCAGCACCAGACAGGGGACACCCCTCCACTTT. Amino acid sequence: CASSTRQGTPLHF.

The gene calls are TRBV5-6 and TRBJ2-7; D is possibly TRBD1 (6 bases). Germline loops: CDR1 SGHDT, CDR2 YYEEEE. The CDR3 has 14 residues. V gave up 5 bases and J gave up 2 bases, with 14 bases separating them. CDR3 bases: TGTGCCAGCAGGAAAAGGGGACAAGCCTACGAGCAGTACTTC. Its translation: CASRKRGQAYEQYF. The full variable domain, in which reference TRBV5-6 and TRBJ2-7 provide the parts outside the CDR3, is DAGVTQSPTHLIKTRGQQVTLRCSPKSGHDTVSWYQQALGQGPQFIFQYYEEEERQRGNFPDRFSGHQFPNYSSELNVNALLLGDSALYLCASRKRGQAYEQYFGPGTRLTVT.

The V call is TRBV19, the J call TRBJ1-1, with 10 positions matching TRBD1. This CDR3 is built from 17 residues. J gave up 0 bases and V 6 bases, and 10 bases lay outside the gene matches. CDR1 is LNHDA, CDR2 SQIVND, per germline (reference sequence). CDR3 in amino acids: CASRSDRGPIMNTEAFF. Here the CDR3 DNA reads TGTGCCAGTAGATCCGACAGGGGGCCCATCATGAACACTGAAGCTTTCTTT.

The chain links TRBV18 to TRBJ2-1, with D tentatively TRBD2 (5 bases). The CDR3 runs 17 residues. V shed 2 bases and J shed 0 bases, with 14 bases lying between them. CDR1 is KGHSH and CDR2 is LQKENI in the germline V gene. CDR3 coding DNA: TGTGCCAGCTCACCATTCCCCCCAAGCGGCTCCTACAATGAGCAGTTCTTC. Translation: CASSPFPPSGSYNEQFF.

The chain employs TRBV7-7 and TRBJ1-5; D not resolved. Between the trimmed V and J ends, which lost 4 bases and 5 bases, there was a span of 6 bases. Per germline, CDR1 SSHAT and CDR2 FNYEAQ (reference sequence). This CDR3 comprises 12 residues. CDR3 region: CASSSPYQPQHF. In DNA, the CDR3 is TGTGCCAGCAGCTCCCCCTATCAGCCCCAGCATTTT.

V is TRBV5-1 and J is TRBJ2-7, with D unclear. V was trimmed by 0 bases and J by 3 bases, leaving 7 bases between them. The CDR3 covers 13 residues. From germline, CDR1 is SGHRS and CDR2 YFSETQ. For the CDR3, the DNA is TGCGCCAGCAGCTTGGGTCTAGGCTACGAGCAGTACTTC. Encoded protein: CASSLGLGYEQYF.

A few counts support this clone. This chain joins TRBV28 and TRBJ1-4; the D gene is possibly TRBD1 (6 bases). The CDR3 runs 18 residues. Per the germline V gene, CDR1 is MDHEN and CDR2 is SYDVKM. V was trimmed by 8 bases and J by 0 bases, leaving 22 bases between them. CDR3 sequence: CASSNLVGGSATNEKLFF. CDR3 DNA: TGTGCCAGCTCCAATCTGGTAGGGGGATCTGCAACTAATGAAAAACTGTTTTTT.

The chain employs TRBV30 and TRBJ2-7; tentative D call: TRBD1 (6 bases). CDR3 length equals 13 residues. Germline V gene lookup returns CDR1 GTSNPN and CDR2 SVGIG (reference sequence). Trimming removed 2 bases from V and 2 bases from J, with 10 bases in between. CDR3 nucleotide sequence: TGTGCCTGGAGTTCGGGACAACCCTACGAGCAGTACTTC. Translation: CAWSSGQPYEQYF.

This chain links TRBV4-1 with TRBJ2-1, with 8 nucleotides matching TRBD2. Germline V CDR1 and CDR2: MGHRA, YSYEKL. V lost 4 bases, J lost 15 bases, and 11 bases stayed unmatched. This CDR3 is 13 amino acids long. This chain's CDR3 is CASSRLLREVPFF. The CDR3, as DNA: TGCGCCAGCAGCCGATTATTGCGGGAGGTGCCGTTCTTC.

The V and J genes are TRBV29-1 and TRBJ2-7, with D possibly being TRBD1 (6 bases). In germline, CDR1 is SQVTM, CDR2 ANQGSEA. The V and J ends lost 7 bases and 5 bases respectively, with 18 bases between them. The CDR3 covers 13 residues. The CDR3 coding sequence is TGCAGCGCAAATTATGGCAGGGGCCACGAGCAGTACTTC. This encodes CSANYGRGHEQYF.

The chain recombines TRBV29-1 with TRBJ2-5, with D hard to call. V dropped 4 bases and J dropped 4 bases, with 13 bases sitting between them. The CDR3 contains 13 residues. Germline V CDR1 and CDR2: SQVTM, ANQGSEA. CDR3 nucleotide sequence: TGCAGCGTTGTGCGTGGGCCAAGAGAGACCCAGTACTTC. It yields the protein CSVVRGPRETQYF.

This chain links TRBV19 with TRBJ2-2; 8 bases are shared with TRBD1. The V and J ends lost 6 bases and 4 bases, in that order; junction bases with no gene match: 10. CDR3 length equals 16 residues. Germline V gene lookup returns CDR1 LNHDA and CDR2 SQIVND (reference sequence). The CDR3 bases are TGTGCCAGTAGGGAAAGGGACAGGCAGACCACCGGGGAGCTGTTTTTT. Residues: CASRERDRQTTGELFF.

The V and J genes are TRBV30 and TRBJ1-3, with TRBD1 as a possible D gene (5 bases). There are 14 residues in the CDR3. Germline values: CDR1 GTSNPN, CDR2 SVGIG (reference sequence). Trimming took 4 bases from V and 7 from J, leaving 17 bases between them. The CDR3 nucleotides read TGTGCCTGGAACCCGGGACTGTCGTCTAACACCATATATTTT. This translates into CAWNPGLSSNTIYF.

The genes are TRBV9 and TRBJ1-3; 11 bases line up with TRBD1. The CDR3 is 16 residues long. The germline V gene encodes CDR1 SGDLS and CDR2 YYNGEE. V gave up 0 bases and J gave up 2 bases; unmatched junction bases: 1. The CDR3 sequence: CASSVGGQGAGNTIYF. The DNA for the CDR3 is TGTGCCAGCAGCGTAGGGGGACAGGGGGCTGGAAACACCATATATTTT.

Worth noting for this clone: The sample has other DNA sequences that encode this CDR3 too. The V gene is TRBV5-1, the J gene TRBJ1-1, with 7 bases fitting TRBD1. In germline, CDR1 is SGHRS, CDR2 YFSETQ. The CDR3 covers 13 residues. Losses at the gene ends were 8 bases for V and 0 bases for J; bases not matched to a gene: 4. The CDR3 here is CASSGQMNTEAFF. The CDR3 bases are TGCGCCAGTTCGGGACAGATGAACACTGAAGCTTTCTTT.

CDR3 DNA: TGTGCCACCAGCAGACCCAACTCTGGGGCCAACGTCCTGACTTTC. Its protein product is CATSRPNSGANVLTF. This chain joins TRBV15 and TRBJ2-6, with unresolved D. Trimming removed 2 bases from V and 0 bases from J, with 5 bases in between. The CDR3 has 15 amino acids. Per the germline V gene, CDR1 is LNHNV and CDR2 is YYDKDF (reference sequence).